The 13 T cell receptor beta chains below all came from one sample that was sequenced in a study of blood T cell repertoires in COVID-19. The protocol was immunoSEQ multiplex PCR, while the TCRdb copy is restricted to in-frame clones and leaves out a portion. The sample holds around 320,000 clones; 85% to 90% are singletons and the top ten take approximately 12%. The specimen was peripheral blood. These receptors were taken from a woman aged 30 to 39 with COVID-19, enrolled during active disease.

The genes are TRBV19 and TRBJ1-1; possibly TRBD1 for D (6 bases). V lost 4 bases to trimming and J lost 6 bases, with 21 bases between them. CDR3 length: 16 residues. Per the germline V gene, CDR1 is LNHDA and CDR2 is SQIVND (reference sequence). CDR3 sequence reads: CASSSIGPAGAAEAFF. The CDR3 DNA sequence: TGTGCCAGTAGTAGTATCGGGCCGGCGGGGGCGGCTGAAGCTTTCTTT.

This chain connects TRBV2 to TRBJ1-5; TRBD1 matches at 7 bases. This CDR3 region has 14 residues. Per germline, CDR1 SNHLY and CDR2 FYNNEI. J gave up 2 bases and V 4 bases, and 2 bases lay outside the gene matches. Here the CDR3 DNA reads TGTGCCAGCAGTGCGCAGGGGGGCAATCAGCCCCAGCATTTT. Translation gives CASSAQGGNQPQHF.

The J gene is TRBJ1-1, the V gene TRBV3-1 (or the pseudogene TRBV3-2); no firm D call. The CDR3 sequence is 13 residues long. Trimming took 4 bases from V and 0 from J, leaving 6 bases between them. The germline CDR1 and CDR2 sequences are LGHDT and YNNKEL (reference sequence). CDR3 nucleotides: TGTGCCAGCAGCCTTACTCTGAACACTGAAGCTTTCTTT. It specifies CASSLTLNTEAFF.

This clone was observed once. In nucleotides, the CDR3 is TGTGCCAGCAGCTTACTACCCTACGAGCAGTACTTC. It encodes CASSLLPYEQYF. This chain uses TRBV7-9 with TRBJ2-7; D call uncertain. This CDR3 is built from 12 residues. Germline lookup yields CDR1 SEHNR and CDR2 FQNEAQ (reference sequence). The germline V and J ends were trimmed by 2 bases and 2 bases, with 4 bases remaining between them.

V is TRBV5-1 and J is TRBJ2-1; unclear D gene. The CDR3 is 15 amino acids. CDR1 SGHRS and CDR2 YFSETQ come from the germline V gene. V gave up 1 base and J gave up 2 bases, with 10 bases separating them. The DNA for the CDR3 is TGCGCCAGCAGCTTGCAAGCGCGAACCTACAATGAGCAGTTCTTC. Translation gives CASSLQARTYNEQFF.

The chain recombines TRBV7-6 with TRBJ2-2; a possible D gene is TRBD1 (7 bases). V shed 7 bases and J shed 6 bases, with 21 bases lying between them. The CDR3 consists of 16 residues. Germline lookup yields CDR1 SGHVS and CDR2 FNYEAQ. The CDR3 spells CASTGRETGISGELFF. CDR3 in DNA: TGTGCCAGCACCGGGAGAGAGACAGGGATCTCCGGGGAGCTGTTTTTT.

This rearrangement joins TRBV5-1 to TRBJ1-6, with TRBD1 as a possible D gene (5 bases). The ends were cut back, 3 bases at V and 7 bases at J, with 11 bases in the middle. Germline CDR1 and CDR2: SGHRS and YFSETQ. There are 14 residues in the CDR3. DNA of the CDR3: TGCGCCAGCAGCTCGGGACGGGGGAATTCACCCCTCCACTTT. This sequence encodes CASSSGRGNSPLHF.

The V and J genes are TRBV6-5 and TRBJ1-2; 7 bases align to TRBD1. From germline, CDR1 is MNHEY and CDR2 SVGAGI. V lost 6 bases to trimming and J lost 4 bases; unmatched junction nucleotides: 8. There are 14 residues in the CDR3. The CDR3 nucleotides read TGTGCCAGCAGGGAGGGGGCGCGGGGCTATGGCTACACCTTC. Its translation: CASREGARGYGYTF.

This chain links TRBV6-5 with TRBJ1-1, with 8 bases aligning to TRBD1. This CDR3 spans 14 amino acids. V gave up 5 bases and J gave up 2 bases; unmatched junction bases: 4. Germline values: CDR1 MNHEY, CDR2 SVGAGI. CDR3 sequence (DNA): TGTGCCAGCAGTCGACAGGGGAGCAACACTGAAGCTTTCTTT. Its protein product is CASSRQGSNTEAFF.

The chain has TRBV6-1 and TRBJ1-6; D is possibly TRBD1 (5 bases). The CDR3 runs to 17 residues. CDR1 and CDR2 from the germline V gene are MNHNS and SASEGT. V shed 4 bases and J shed 2 bases, with 15 bases lying between them. DNA for the CDR3: TGTGCCAGCAGTGGGGGGAGGGGTTTGACCTATAATTCACCCCTCCACTTT. Its protein product is CASSGGRGLTYNSPLHF.

The chain employs TRBV21-1 and TRBJ1-6; the DNA was not compared with TRBD1, the D call given in the table. TRBV21-1 is tagged as a pseudogene. The CDR3 covers 16 residues. The CDR3 DNA is TGTGCCAGCAGACAGGGGGGGATCTCCTATAATTCACCCCTCCACTTT. Amino acid sequence: CASRQGGISYNSPLHF.

The chain employs TRBV3-1 (or the pseudogene TRBV3-2) and TRBJ2-1; D gene uncertain. This CDR3 contains 12 residues. Trimming took off 1 base at V and 9 bases at J, with 7 bases between the two ends. Per germline, CDR1 LGHDT and CDR2 YNNKEL (reference sequence). CDR3: CASSQVQFEQFF. Written as DNA, the CDR3 is TGTGCCAGCAGCCAAGTTCAATTTGAGCAGTTCTTC.

V usage is TRBV19 and J usage is TRBJ1-1, with D possibly being TRBD1 (5 bases). From germline, CDR1 is LNHDA and CDR2 SQIVND (reference sequence). The V gene lost 5 bases and the J gene lost 1 base, with 8 bases spanning the gap. The CDR3 runs 13 residues. CDR3 sequence (DNA): TGTGCCAGTAGTTCGGGGGGGAACACTGAAGCTTTCTTT. This translates into CASSSGGNTEAFF.